Sequencing of this T cell receptor (beta chain) was carried out in a study of T cells after posttransplantation cyclophosphamide. Trimming pared 3 bases from V and 6 bases from J, leaving 11 bases between. The CDR3 is 13 residues long. Germline V lookup: CDR1 MDHEN, CDR2 SYDVKM. Libraries were prepared by immunoSEQ multiplex PCR; TCRdb keeps only in-frame clonotypes and omits some of them. The data hold 25,000 to 35,000 clones, with about 90% observed a single time. The TCR originated in a woman aged 40 to 50 with a blood cancer, CMV-positive, and with a related stem cell donor. The chain employs TRBV28 and TRBJ1-2; perhaps TRBD1 as D (5 bases). The material sequenced was PBMCs. In DNA, the CDR3 is TGTGCCAGCAGTTTGGATGCGGGGCATGGCTACACCTTC. Protein sequence: CASSLDAGHGYTF.